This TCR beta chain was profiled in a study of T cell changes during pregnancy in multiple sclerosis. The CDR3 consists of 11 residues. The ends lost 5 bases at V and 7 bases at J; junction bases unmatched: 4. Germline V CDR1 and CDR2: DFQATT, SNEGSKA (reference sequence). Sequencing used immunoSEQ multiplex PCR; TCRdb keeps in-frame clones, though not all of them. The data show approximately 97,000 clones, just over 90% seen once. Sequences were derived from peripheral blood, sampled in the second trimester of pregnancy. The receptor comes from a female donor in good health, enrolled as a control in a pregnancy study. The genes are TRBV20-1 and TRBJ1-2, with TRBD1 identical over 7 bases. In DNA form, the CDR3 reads TGCAGTGCTCCCTACAGGGGTGGCTACACCTTC. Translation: CSAPYRGGYTF.